This is a list of T cell receptor beta chains from one sample in a study of T-cell reconstitution after alpha-beta-depleted transplantation in children. TCRdb processed the PCR reads anew with MiXCR; each CDR3 protein has one entry. The table has roughly 790,000 distinct CDR3 sequences, 15% to 20% seen once; the top ten hold about 4.6%. The input for sequencing was PBMCs, mostly from graft donor cells, taken 360 days after TCRalphabeta/CD19-depleted stem cell transplant. Receptors originate from a male patient younger than 18 who had a stem cell transplant for acute lymphoblastic leukemia, so the T cells may come from the graft donor. CDR3s include the opening cysteine and the closing phenylalanine or tryptophan. The D gene is left open where the match is weak. The size field is filled for only some rows; it gives once, few, many or a size class.

TRBV28	many	TRBD2	TRBJ2-7	TGTGCCAGCAGTTTCAGCGGTAGCGGGAGCCAGCGGGGGGAGCAGTACTTC	CASSFSGSGSQRGEQYF
TRBV5-6	many	NA	TRBJ2-7	TGTGCCAGCAGCTTCCCTGGACGATTCTACGAGCAGTACTTC	CASSFPGRFYEQYF
TRBV6-5	NA	NA	TRBJ2-1	TGTGCCAGCAGTTACGGGGGTAGCGGTGCCCTCAATGAGCAGTTCTTC	CASSYGGSGALNEQFF
TRBV5-6	NA	TRBD2	TRBJ2-3	TGTGCCAGCAGAAGGGACTACAGCACAGATACGCAGTATTTT	CASRRDYSTDTQYF
TRBV7-3	few	TRBD1	TRBJ2-7	TGTGCCAGCAGCCTCGATCCCGGGACAGGAAACGAGCAGTACTTC	CASSLDPGTGNEQYF
TRBV20-1	few	TRBD1	TRBJ1-5	TGCAGTGCTATAAGGGGACAGGGCCTGATCAATCAGCCCCAGCATTTT	CSAIRGQGLINQPQHF
TRBV20-1	NA	TRBD1	TRBJ2-5	TGCACGATGCTCGGACAGGCTGAAGAGACCCAGTACTTC	CTMLGQAEETQYF
TRBV3-1	few	NA	TRBJ2-1	TGTGCCAGCAGCCAGGGTCTTAGCGGTGGCTCCTACAATGAGCAGTTCTTC	CASSQGLSGGSYNEQFF
TRBV12-3/TRBV12-4	NA	NA	TRBJ2-3	TGTGCCAGCAGTTTAGCGACCTCGGGCTGGAAAGATACGCAGTATTTT	CASSLATSGWKDTQYF
TRBV7-3	few	NA	TRBJ2-7	TGTGCCAGCAGCTTAGGAGTTGGGAATTCCTACGAGCAGTACTTC	CASSLGVGNSYEQYF
TRBV4-2	NA	TRBD2	TRBJ2-1	TGTGCCAGCAGCCAAGATCCACCAGAGCGGGAGTTTAGGAATGAGCAGTTCTTC	CASSQDPPEREFRNEQFF
TRBV30	few	NA	TRBJ2-7	TGTGCCTGGAATTGGCAGCTGTCCTACGAGCAGTACTTC	CAWNWQLSYEQYF
TRBV27	NA	TRBD1	TRBJ1-1	TGTGCCAGCAAATCGGGGACAGGGGGCCTGAACACTGAAGCTTTCTTT	CASKSGTGGLNTEAFF
TRBV20-1	few	TRBD1	TRBJ2-2	TGCAGTGCTCAGGAAGGGACAGGGGGTTCCGGGGAGCTGTTTTTT	CSAQEGTGGSGELFF
TRBV24-1	NA	NA	TRBJ2-1	TGTGCCACCAGTAGGACGTACAATGAGCAGTTCTTC	CATSRTYNEQFF
TRBV29-1	many	NA	TRBJ2-1	TGCAGCGTGGCGGCGGGCGCCTCCTACAATGAGCAGTTCTTC	CSVAAGASYNEQFF
TRBV5-1	many	TRBD2	TRBJ2-1	TGCGCCAGCAGCTTGGACCGCGGGGGATATAGTAATGAGCAGTTCTTC	CASSLDRGGYSNEQFF
TRBV9	few	TRBD1	TRBJ2-7	TGTGCCAGCAGCCCCAGACAGGGTTTCACGGACGAGCAGTACTTC	CASSPRQGFTDEQYF
TRBV12-3/TRBV12-4	few	TRBD2	TRBJ2-2	TGTGCCAGCAGAACGGGAGGGCCTGACACCGGGGAGCTGTTTTTT	CASRTGGPDTGELFF
TRBV24-1	NA	NA	TRBJ1-5	TGTGCCACCAGTGATGCTCAGGGCTATAGCAATCAGCCCCAGCATTTT	CATSDAQGYSNQPQHF
TRBV5-1	once	TRBD2	TRBJ2-3	TGCGCCAGCAGCATAACCGAGAAGCGGGAGGCTGGGGCCACAGATACGCAGTATTTT	CASSITEKREAGATDTQYF
TRBV10-2	NA	TRBD1	TRBJ2-2	TGCGCCAGCAGTGAGTCGACAGGGTGGGGCACCGGGGAGCTGTTTTTT	CASSESTGWGTGELFF
TRBV10-2	many	TRBD2	TRBJ2-5	TGCGCCAGCAGTGAGTCGGGACTAGGAGAGACCCAGTACTTC	CASSESGLGETQYF
TRBV3-1	NA	NA	TRBJ2-1	TGTGCCAGCAAGTACTCCGGCGGATTGGGTGTGTACAATGAGCAGTTCTTC	CASKYSGGLGVYNEQFF
TRBV19	few	TRBD2	TRBJ2-1	TGTGCCACCTTAGCGGGAAGTACCTACAATGAGCAGTTCTTC	CATLAGSTYNEQFF
TRBV5-1	NA	TRBD1	TRBJ2-7	TGCGCCAGCAGGGTTGTGACAGGGGGGGCGCGGGAAGACTCCTACGAGCAGTACTTC	CASRVVTGGAREDSYEQYF
TRBV5-1	NA	TRBD2	TRBJ2-5	TGCGCCAGCAGCTTGCAGACTAGCGGGAGGCCGGATTGGGAGACCCAGTACTTC	CASSLQTSGRPDWETQYF
TRBV7-9	NA	NA	TRBJ2-3	TGTGCCAGCAGCTCAGAGACCCCAGATACGCAGTATTTT	CASSSETPDTQYF
TRBV25-1	NA	NA	TRBJ1-4	TGTGCCAGCAGTGAATACGGGGAAAAACTGTTTTTT	CASSEYGEKLFF
TRBV10-3	many	TRBD2	TRBJ2-3	TGTGCCATCAGTGAGCTCCCTCGACTAGCGGGAGGGGGCACAGATACGCAGTATTTT	CAISELPRLAGGGTDTQYF
TRBV28	NA	NA	TRBJ1-1	TGTGCCAGCAGCTACCTTCTGGGCACTGAAGCTTTCTTT	CASSYLLGTEAFF
TRBV12-3/TRBV12-4	many	TRBD1	TRBJ2-1	TGTGCCAGCAGTCCGGGACAGGGAAACAATGAGCAGTTCTTC	CASSPGQGNNEQFF
TRBV14	few	TRBD2	TRBJ2-3	TGTGCCAGCAGCCGACTCAATATAGCGGGACGGGGCACAGATACGCAGTATTTT	CASSRLNIAGRGTDTQYF
TRBV9	NA	NA	TRBJ2-2	TGTGCCAGCAGCGGGGGGGGACACGGGGAGCTGTTTTTT	CASSGGGHGELFF
TRBV4-1	NA	NA	TRBJ2-2	TGCGCCAGCAGCCACCCCAGGGGGGCAGGTCCCGGGGAGCTGTTTTTT	CASSHPRGAGPGELFF
TRBV20-1	once	TRBD1	TRBJ2-7	TGCAGTGCTATTCCGGGACAGGGGGTCTACGAGCAGTACTTC	CSAIPGQGVYEQYF
TRBV11-2	NA	NA	TRBJ1-5	TGTGCCAGCAGCCTACTAGGGGGGTGGAATCAGCCCCAGCATTTT	CASSLLGGWNQPQHF
TRBV15	many	TRBD1	TRBJ1-4	TGTGCCACCGCTAGGACAGGGATGAATGAAAAACTGTTTTTT	CATARTGMNEKLFF
TRBV20-1	NA	TRBD1	TRBJ2-5	TGCAGTGCTAGAGTTCCCGGGACAGCCAAAGAGACCCAGTACTTC	CSARVPGTAKETQYF
TRBV5-1	many	NA	TRBJ2-7	TGCGCCAGCAGCTTGGACTCCTCGTCGATCTACGAGCAGTACTTC	CASSLDSSSIYEQYF